These T cell receptor beta chains were read from a single sample in a study of identical twins. TCRdb re-called the 5' RACE reads through MiXCR, storing one row per CDR3 protein. The table lists hundreds of thousands of distinct CDR3 sequences, 8.5% to 9% of them singletons, with roughly 0.9% in the top ten. The same sample was also studied in work on yellow fever vaccine responses in identical twins.

Sequences were obtained from PBMCs. The receptors derive from a woman aged 18-29 years in good health. Each CDR3 is given with its conserved first and last residue. The order of the fields is clone size, CDR3 length, V gene, J gene, D gene, CDR3 protein, CDR3 DNA. D genes are given only for firm matches. The size entry is marked missing in some rows and otherwise reads once, few, many or a size class.

clone size: many; CDR3 length: 17; V gene: TRBV2; J gene: TRBJ2-2; D gene: TRBD2; CDR3 protein: CASSGFFGRIEAGELFF; CDR3 DNA: TGTGCCAGCAGTGGCTTCTTCGGGAGGATAGAAGCCGGGGAGCTGTTTTTT
clone size: -; CDR3 length: 16; V gene: TRBV28; J gene: TRBJ1-5; D gene: TRBD1; CDR3 protein: CASSLQGGHSNQPQHF; CDR3 DNA: TGTGCCAGCAGTTTGCAGGGGGGGCATAGCAATCAGCCCCAGCATTTT
clone size: many; CDR3 length: 16; V gene: TRBV7-8; J gene: TRBJ2-7; D gene: -; CDR3 protein: CASSLLEWTVSYEQYF; CDR3 DNA: TGTGCCAGCAGCTTACTAGAGTGGACTGTCTCCTACGAGCAGTACTTC
clone size: -; CDR3 length: 18; V gene: TRBV24-1; J gene: TRBJ1-4; D gene: TRBD1; CDR3 protein: CATRPRGQPPATNEKLFF; CDR3 DNA: TGTGCCACCAGGCCTCGGGGACAGCCCCCCGCAACTAATGAAAAACTGTTTTTT
clone size: few; CDR3 length: 10; V gene: TRBV11-3; J gene: TRBJ2-5; D gene: -; CDR3 protein: CASSFLSQYF; CDR3 DNA: TGTGCCAGCAGCTTTCTTTCCCAGTACTTC
clone size: few; CDR3 length: 15; V gene: TRBV20-1; J gene: TRBJ2-7; D gene: TRBD2; CDR3 protein: CSARIGLAGSYEQYF; CDR3 DNA: TGCAGTGCTAGAATCGGACTAGCGGGGTCCTACGAGCAGTACTTC
clone size: few; CDR3 length: 17; V gene: TRBV12-3/TRBV12-4; J gene: TRBJ2-7; D gene: -; CDR3 protein: CASSLRLGSAHSYEQYF; CDR3 DNA: TGTGCCAGCAGTTTAAGGTTAGGTAGCGCCCACTCCTACGAGCAGTACTTC
clone size: few; CDR3 length: 17; V gene: TRBV10-3; J gene: TRBJ2-1; D gene: TRBD2; CDR3 protein: CAISDRTSGSSYNEQFF; CDR3 DNA: TGTGCCATCAGTGATCGGACTAGCGGGAGCTCCTACAATGAGCAGTTCTTC
clone size: -; CDR3 length: 12; V gene: TRBV20-1; J gene: TRBJ2-5; D gene: -; CDR3 protein: CSATTPDVSQYF; CDR3 DNA: TGCAGTGCCACGACCCCCGACGTTAGCCAGTACTTC
clone size: many; CDR3 length: 13; V gene: TRBV29-1; J gene: TRBJ2-7; D gene: -; CDR3 protein: CSVVGKNSYEQYF; CDR3 DNA: TGCAGCGTTGTAGGGAAGAATTCCTACGAGCAGTACTTC
clone size: many; CDR3 length: 15; V gene: TRBV5-1; J gene: TRBJ2-1; D gene: -; CDR3 protein: CASSWTVLDSHEQFF; CDR3 DNA: TGCGCCAGCAGCTGGACGGTTTTGGACAGTCATGAGCAGTTCTTC
clone size: once; CDR3 length: 14; V gene: TRBV12-3/TRBV12-4; J gene: TRBJ2-1; D gene: -; CDR3 protein: CANRPRQVNNEQFF; CDR3 DNA: TGTGCCAACAGACCTCGACAGGTCAACAATGAGCAGTTCTTC
clone size: many; CDR3 length: 14; V gene: TRBV3-1; J gene: TRBJ2-2; D gene: TRBD1; CDR3 protein: CASSSRQGTGELFF; CDR3 DNA: TGTGCCAGCAGCTCCAGACAGGGCACCGGGGAGCTGTTTTTT
clone size: many; CDR3 length: 15; V gene: TRBV6-1; J gene: TRBJ2-1; D gene: TRBD2; CDR3 protein: CASTPGLAGGNEQFF; CDR3 DNA: TGTGCCAGCACTCCGGGACTAGCGGGAGGTAATGAGCAGTTCTTC
clone size: -; CDR3 length: 15; V gene: TRBV21-1; J gene: TRBJ1-6; D gene: -; CDR3 protein: CASSKAPVWDSPLHF; CDR3 DNA: TGTGCCAGCAGCAAAGCGCCCGTCTGGGATTCACCCCTCCACTTT
clone size: few; CDR3 length: 15; V gene: TRBV28; J gene: TRBJ2-7; D gene: -; CDR3 protein: CASSFFSMSSYEQYF; CDR3 DNA: TGTGCCAGCAGTTTTTTTAGCATGAGCTCCTACGAGCAGTACTTC
clone size: many; CDR3 length: 13; V gene: TRBV19; J gene: TRBJ1-1; D gene: -; CDR3 protein: CASSFDSYTEAFF; CDR3 DNA: TGTGCCAGTAGCTTCGACAGTTACACTGAAGCTTTCTTT
clone size: -; CDR3 length: 16; V gene: TRBV12-3/TRBV12-4; J gene: TRBJ1-1; D gene: -; CDR3 protein: CASGTSGDYIGAEAFF; CDR3 DNA: TGTGCCAGTGGAACTTCCGGGGACTACATTGGGGCTGAAGCTTTCTTT
clone size: few; CDR3 length: 16; V gene: TRBV2; J gene: TRBJ2-2; D gene: -; CDR3 protein: CASSAQGGTHTGELFF; CDR3 DNA: TGTGCCAGCAGTGCACAGGGTGGGACCCACACCGGGGAGCTGTTTTTT
clone size: few; CDR3 length: 13; V gene: TRBV29-1; J gene: TRBJ2-1; D gene: -; CDR3 protein: CSVEVRVGNEQFF; CDR3 DNA: TGCAGCGTTGAAGTGAGGGTGGGAAATGAGCAGTTCTTC
clone size: -; CDR3 length: 15; V gene: TRBV11-2; J gene: TRBJ2-5; D gene: -; CDR3 protein: CASSTPTRNRETQYF; CDR3 DNA: TGTGCCAGCAGCACCCCGACTCGGAATCGGGAGACCCAGTACTTC
clone size: few; CDR3 length: 14; V gene: TRBV12-3/TRBV12-4; J gene: TRBJ2-7; D gene: -; CDR3 protein: CASGVNGGSYEQYF; CDR3 DNA: TGTGCCAGCGGGGTTAATGGGGGGTCCTACGAGCAGTACTTC
clone size: many; CDR3 length: 16; V gene: TRBV3-1; J gene: TRBJ2-7; D gene: -; CDR3 protein: CASSQDLDTSNYEQYF; CDR3 DNA: TGTGCCAGCAGCCAAGACTTGGACACGAGTAACTACGAGCAGTACTTC